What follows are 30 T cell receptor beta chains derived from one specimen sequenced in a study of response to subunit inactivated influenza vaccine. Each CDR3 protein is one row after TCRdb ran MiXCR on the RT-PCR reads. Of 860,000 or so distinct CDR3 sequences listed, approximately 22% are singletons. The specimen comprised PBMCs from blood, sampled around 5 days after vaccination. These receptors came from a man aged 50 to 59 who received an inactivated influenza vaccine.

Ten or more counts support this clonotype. CDR3 amino acids: CASSSDSATNYGYTF. The CDR3, as DNA: TGCGCCAGCAGCTCTGACAGCGCTACTAACTATGGCTACACCTTC. The V gene is TRBV5-1, the J gene TRBJ1-2, with D possibly matching TRBD1 (5 bases). The CDR3 consists of 15 residues. The germline gives CDR1 SGHRS, CDR2 YFSETQ. Trimming left V 3 bases short and J 0 bases short, with 12 bases between.

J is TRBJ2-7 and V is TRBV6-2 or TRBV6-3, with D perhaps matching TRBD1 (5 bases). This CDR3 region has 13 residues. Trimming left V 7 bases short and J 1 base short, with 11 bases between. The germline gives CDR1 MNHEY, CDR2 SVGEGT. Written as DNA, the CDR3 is TGTGCCAGCACCTTCAGACAGTCCTACGAGCAGTACTTC. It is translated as CASTFRQSYEQYF.

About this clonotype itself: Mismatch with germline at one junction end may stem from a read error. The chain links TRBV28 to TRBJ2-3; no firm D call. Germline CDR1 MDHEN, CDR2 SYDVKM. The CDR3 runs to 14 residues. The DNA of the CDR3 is TGTGCCAGCATTTTATTTGCGAGCCTGGATACGCAGTATTTT. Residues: CASILFASLDTQYF. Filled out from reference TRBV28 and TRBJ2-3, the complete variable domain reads DVKVTQSSRYLVKRTGEKVFLECVQDMDHENMFWYRQDPGLGLRLIYFSYDVKMKEKGDIPEGYSVSREKKERFSLILESASTNQTSMYLCASILFASLDTQYFGPGTRLTVL.

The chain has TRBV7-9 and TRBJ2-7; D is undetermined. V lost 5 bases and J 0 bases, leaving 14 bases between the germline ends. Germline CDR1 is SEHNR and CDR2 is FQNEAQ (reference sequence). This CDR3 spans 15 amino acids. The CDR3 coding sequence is TGTGCCAGCAGCCCCAGTCAGCTTGTCTCCTACGAGCAGTACTTC. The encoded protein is CASSPSQLVSYEQYF.

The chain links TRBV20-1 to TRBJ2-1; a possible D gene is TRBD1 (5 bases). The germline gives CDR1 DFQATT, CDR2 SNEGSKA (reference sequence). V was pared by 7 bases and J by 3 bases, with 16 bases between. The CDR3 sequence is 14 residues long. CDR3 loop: CSGGSNRGYNEQFF. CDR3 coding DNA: TGCAGTGGCGGTAGCAATAGGGGCTACAATGAGCAGTTCTTC.

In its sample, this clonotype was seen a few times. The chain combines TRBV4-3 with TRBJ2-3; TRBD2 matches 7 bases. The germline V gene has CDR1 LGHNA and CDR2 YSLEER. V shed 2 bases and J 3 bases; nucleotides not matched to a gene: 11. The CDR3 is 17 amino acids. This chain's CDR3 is CASSQRGSGAWTDTQYF. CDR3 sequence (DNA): TGCGCCAGCAGCCAACGTGGGAGCGGGGCGTGGACAGATACGCAGTATTTT.

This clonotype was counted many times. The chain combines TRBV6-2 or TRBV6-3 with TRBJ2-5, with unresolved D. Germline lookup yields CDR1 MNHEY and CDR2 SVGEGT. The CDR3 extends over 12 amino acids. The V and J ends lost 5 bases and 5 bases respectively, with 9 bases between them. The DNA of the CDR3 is TGTGCCAGCAGTCTCAGGCGGGAGACCCAGTACTTC. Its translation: CASSLRRETQYF.

This CDR3 reads CSPGGGGRRGTEAFF. The CDR3 DNA is TGCAGTCCAGGGGGCGGAGGGCGCCGGGGCACTGAAGCTTTCTTT. The V and J genes are TRBV20-1 and TRBJ1-1, with 8 bases lining up with TRBD1. The J segment lost 4 bases and the V segment lost 8 bases, leaving 15 bases of the junction unmatched. CDR3 length equals 15 residues. CDR1 and CDR2 from the germline V gene are DFQATT and SNEGSKA (reference sequence).

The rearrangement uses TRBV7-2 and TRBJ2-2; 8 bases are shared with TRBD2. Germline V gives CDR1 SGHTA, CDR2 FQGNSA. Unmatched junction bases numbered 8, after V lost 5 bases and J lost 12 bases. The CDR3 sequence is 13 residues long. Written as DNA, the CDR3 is TGTGCCAGCAGCCCGGCCGGGACTAGGAAGCTGTTTTTT. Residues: CASSPAGTRKLFF.

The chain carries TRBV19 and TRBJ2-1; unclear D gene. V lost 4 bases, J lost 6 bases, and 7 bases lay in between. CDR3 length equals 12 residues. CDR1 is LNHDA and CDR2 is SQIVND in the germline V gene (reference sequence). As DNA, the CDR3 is TGTGCCAGTAGTAACCGCCCCAATGAGCAGTTCTTC. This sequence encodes CASSNRPNEQFF.

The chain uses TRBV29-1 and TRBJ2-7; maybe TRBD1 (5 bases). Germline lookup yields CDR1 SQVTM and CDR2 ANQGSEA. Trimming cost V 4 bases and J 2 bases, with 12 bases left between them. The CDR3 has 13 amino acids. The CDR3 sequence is CSVGGFAPYEQYF. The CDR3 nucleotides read TGCAGCGTTGGGGGCTTTGCCCCCTACGAGCAGTACTTC.

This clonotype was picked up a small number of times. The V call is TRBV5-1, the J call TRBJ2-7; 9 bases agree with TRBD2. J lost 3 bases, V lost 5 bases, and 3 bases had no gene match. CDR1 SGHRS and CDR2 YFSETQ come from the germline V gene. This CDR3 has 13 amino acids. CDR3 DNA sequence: TGCGCCAGCAGACCAGCGGGGGGCTACGAGCAGTACTTC. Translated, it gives CASRPAGGYEQYF.

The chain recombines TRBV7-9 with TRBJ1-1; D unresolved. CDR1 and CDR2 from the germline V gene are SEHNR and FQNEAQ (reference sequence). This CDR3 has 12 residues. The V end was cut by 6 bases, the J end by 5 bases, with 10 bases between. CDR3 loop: CASSSGETEAFF. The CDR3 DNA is TGTGCCAGCAGTTCGGGCGAGACTGAAGCTTTCTTT. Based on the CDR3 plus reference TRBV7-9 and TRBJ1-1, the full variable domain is DTGVSQNPRHKITKRGQNVTFRCDPISEHNRLYWYRQTLGQGPEFLTYFQNEAQLEKSRLLSDRFSAERPKGSFSTLEIQRTEQGDSAMYLCASSSGETEAFFGQGTRLTVV.

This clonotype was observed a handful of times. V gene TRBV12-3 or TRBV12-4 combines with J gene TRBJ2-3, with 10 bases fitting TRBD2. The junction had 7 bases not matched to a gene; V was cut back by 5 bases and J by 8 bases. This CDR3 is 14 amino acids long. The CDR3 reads CASSTAGGSPTQYF. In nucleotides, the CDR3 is TGTGCCAGCAGTACAGCGGGGGGGTCCCCTACGCAGTATTTT.

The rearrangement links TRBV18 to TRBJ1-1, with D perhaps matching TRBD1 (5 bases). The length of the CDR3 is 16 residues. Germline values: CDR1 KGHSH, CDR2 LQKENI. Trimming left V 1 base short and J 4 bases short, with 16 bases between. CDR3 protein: CASSPLRGLSSTEAFF. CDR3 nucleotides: TGTGCCAGCTCACCACTTCGGGGACTTTCTAGCACTGAAGCTTTCTTT.

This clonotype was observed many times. The chain's CDR3 is CASSRTGAPGTEAFF. For the CDR3, the DNA is TGTGCCAGCAGCCGCACAGGGGCGCCTGGCACTGAAGCTTTCTTT. The chain is built from TRBV5-6 and TRBJ1-1, with TRBD1 identical over 7 bases. The germline V gene encodes CDR1 SGHDT and CDR2 YYEEEE. The CDR3 extends over 15 amino acids. Trimming cost V 4 bases and J 4 bases; bases outside gene matches: 10.

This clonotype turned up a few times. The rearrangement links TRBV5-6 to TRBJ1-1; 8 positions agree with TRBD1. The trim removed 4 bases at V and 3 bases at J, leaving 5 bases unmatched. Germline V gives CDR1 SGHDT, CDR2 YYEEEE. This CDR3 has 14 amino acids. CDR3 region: CASSPRTGHTEAFF. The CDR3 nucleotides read TGTGCCAGCAGCCCGCGGACAGGGCACACTGAAGCTTTCTTT.

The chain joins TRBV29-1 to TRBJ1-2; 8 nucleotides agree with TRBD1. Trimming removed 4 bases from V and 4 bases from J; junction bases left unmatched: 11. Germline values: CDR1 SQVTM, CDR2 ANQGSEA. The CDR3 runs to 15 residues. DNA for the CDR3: TGCAGCGTTGCACATACAGGGGGAGCTGGCTATGGCTACACCTTC. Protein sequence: CSVAHTGGAGYGYTF.

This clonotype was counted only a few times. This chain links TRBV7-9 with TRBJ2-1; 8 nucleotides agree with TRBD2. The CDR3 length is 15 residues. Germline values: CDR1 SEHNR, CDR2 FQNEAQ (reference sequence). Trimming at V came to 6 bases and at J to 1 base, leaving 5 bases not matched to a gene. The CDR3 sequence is CASSSGGPSYNEQFF. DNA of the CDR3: TGTGCCAGCAGTTCGGGGGGGCCGTCCTACAATGAGCAGTTCTTC. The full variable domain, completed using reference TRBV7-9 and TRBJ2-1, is DTGVSQNPRHKITKRGQNVTFRCDPISEHNRLYWYRQTLGQGPEFLTYFQNEAQLEKSRLLSDRFSAERPKGSFSTLEIQRTEQGDSAMYLCASSSGGPSYNEQFFGPGTRLTVL.

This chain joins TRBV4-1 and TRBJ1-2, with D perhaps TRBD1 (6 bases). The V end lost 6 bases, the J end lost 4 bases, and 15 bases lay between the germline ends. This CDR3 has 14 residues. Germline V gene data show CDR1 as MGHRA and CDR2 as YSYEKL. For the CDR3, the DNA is TGCGCCAGCAGGGGGGGGCCGTCATCCTATGGCTACACCTTC. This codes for CASRGGPSSYGYTF.

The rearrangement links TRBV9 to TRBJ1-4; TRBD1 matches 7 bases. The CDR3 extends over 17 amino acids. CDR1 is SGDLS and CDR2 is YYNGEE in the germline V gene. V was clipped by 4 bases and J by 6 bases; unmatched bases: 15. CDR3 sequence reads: CASSQDPGTVPDEKLFF. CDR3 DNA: TGTGCCAGCAGCCAGGACCCCGGGACAGTCCCCGATGAAAAACTGTTTTTT.

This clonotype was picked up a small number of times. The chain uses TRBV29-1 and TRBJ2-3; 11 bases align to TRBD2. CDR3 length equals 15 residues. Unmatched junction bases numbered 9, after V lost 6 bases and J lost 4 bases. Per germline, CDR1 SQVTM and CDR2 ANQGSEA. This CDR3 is CSVTPSGGRSDTQYF. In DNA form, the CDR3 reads TGCAGCGTCACTCCTAGCGGGGGGCGATCAGATACGCAGTATTTT.

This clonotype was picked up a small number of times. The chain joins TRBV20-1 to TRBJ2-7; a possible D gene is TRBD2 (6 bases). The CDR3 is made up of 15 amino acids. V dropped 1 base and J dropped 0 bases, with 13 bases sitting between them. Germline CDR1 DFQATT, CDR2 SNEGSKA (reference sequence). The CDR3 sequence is CSARAGLASSYEQYF. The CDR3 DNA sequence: TGCAGTGCTAGAGCCGGTCTAGCGAGCTCCTACGAGCAGTACTTC.

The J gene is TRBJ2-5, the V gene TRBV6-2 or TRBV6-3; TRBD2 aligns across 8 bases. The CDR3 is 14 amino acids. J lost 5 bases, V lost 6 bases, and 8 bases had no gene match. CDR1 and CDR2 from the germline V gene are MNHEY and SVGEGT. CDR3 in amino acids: CASRTGGGPETQYF. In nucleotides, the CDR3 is TGTGCCAGCAGAACCGGGGGGGGCCCTGAGACCCAGTACTTC.

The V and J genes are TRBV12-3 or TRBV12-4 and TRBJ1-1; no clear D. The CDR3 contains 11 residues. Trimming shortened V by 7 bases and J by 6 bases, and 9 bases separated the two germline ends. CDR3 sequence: CASTFASEAFF. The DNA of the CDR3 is TGTGCCAGCACCTTCGCCTCTGAAGCTTTCTTT.

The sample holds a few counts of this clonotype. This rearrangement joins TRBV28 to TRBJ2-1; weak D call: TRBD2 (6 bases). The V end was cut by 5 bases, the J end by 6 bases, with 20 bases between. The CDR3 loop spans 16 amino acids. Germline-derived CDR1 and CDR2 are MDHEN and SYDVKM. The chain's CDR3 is CASSPTGRGSPNEQFF. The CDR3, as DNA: TGTGCCAGCAGTCCTACCGGGCGGGGTAGTCCCAATGAGCAGTTCTTC. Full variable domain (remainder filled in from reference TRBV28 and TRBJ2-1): DVKVTQSSRYLVKRTGEKVFLECVQDMDHENMFWYRQDPGLGLRLIYFSYDVKMKEKGDIPEGYSVSREKKERFSLILESASTNQTSMYLCASSPTGRGSPNEQFFGPGTRLTVL.

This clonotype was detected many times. The CDR3 nucleotides read TGCAGTGCTCCCGGGGCCTTAACTAGCGGGAGAACGGATACGCAGTATTTT. Its translation is CSAPGALTSGRTDTQYF. The chain recombines TRBV20-1 with TRBJ2-3; TRBD2 aligns across 11 bases. The CDR3 runs to 17 residues. Germline V gene lookup returns CDR1 DFQATT and CDR2 SNEGSKA (reference sequence). With 5 bases clipped from V and 6 bases from J, the junction kept 16 bases outside the gene matches.

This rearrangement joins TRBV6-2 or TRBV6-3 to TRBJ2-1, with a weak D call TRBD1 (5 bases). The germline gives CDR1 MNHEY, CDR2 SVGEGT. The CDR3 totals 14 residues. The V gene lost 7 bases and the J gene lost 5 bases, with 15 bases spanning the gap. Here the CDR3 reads CASTQGQVDNEQFF. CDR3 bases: TGTGCCAGCACCCAGGGTCAAGTAGACAATGAGCAGTTCTTC.

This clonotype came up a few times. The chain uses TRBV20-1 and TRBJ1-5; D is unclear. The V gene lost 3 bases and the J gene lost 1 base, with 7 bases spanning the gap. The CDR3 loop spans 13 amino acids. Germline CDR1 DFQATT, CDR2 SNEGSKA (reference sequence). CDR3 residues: CSARGGSNQPQHF. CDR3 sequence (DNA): TGCAGTGCTAGGGGAGGGAGCAATCAGCCCCAGCATTTT.

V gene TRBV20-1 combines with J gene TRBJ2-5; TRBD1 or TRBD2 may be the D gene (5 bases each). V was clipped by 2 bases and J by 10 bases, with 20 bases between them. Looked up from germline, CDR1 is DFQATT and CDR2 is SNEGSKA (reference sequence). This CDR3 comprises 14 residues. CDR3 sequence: CSARMTPGRGGQYF. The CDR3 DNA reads TGCAGTGCTAGAATGACTCCTGGGCGTGGGGGCCAGTACTTC.